This T cell receptor (beta chain) was sequenced for a study of blood T cells in healthy people across ages. CDR1 and CDR2 from the germline V gene are SNHLY and FYNNEI. The length of the CDR3 is 14 residues. Deletions cut 6 bases from V and 2 bases from J, with 11 bases between. This clonotype was detected a few times. PCR was performed a second time for roughly 7 to 12 cycles using a sample-barcoded 5' primer and a J-beta primer mix. Each CDR3 protein gets one entry after TCRdb re-called the 5' RACE reads with MiXCR. The data hold about 650,000 distinct CDR3 sequences, with about 34% observed a single time.

The chain carries TRBV2 and TRBJ2-1; D might be TRBD1 (5 bases). This clonotype was sampled from a woman aged 80 or over in good health. Sequencing input: blood. CDR3 bases: TGTGCCAGCAGCGCGGAGACAGCCTACAATGAGCAGTTCTTC. It yields the protein CASSAETAYNEQFF.